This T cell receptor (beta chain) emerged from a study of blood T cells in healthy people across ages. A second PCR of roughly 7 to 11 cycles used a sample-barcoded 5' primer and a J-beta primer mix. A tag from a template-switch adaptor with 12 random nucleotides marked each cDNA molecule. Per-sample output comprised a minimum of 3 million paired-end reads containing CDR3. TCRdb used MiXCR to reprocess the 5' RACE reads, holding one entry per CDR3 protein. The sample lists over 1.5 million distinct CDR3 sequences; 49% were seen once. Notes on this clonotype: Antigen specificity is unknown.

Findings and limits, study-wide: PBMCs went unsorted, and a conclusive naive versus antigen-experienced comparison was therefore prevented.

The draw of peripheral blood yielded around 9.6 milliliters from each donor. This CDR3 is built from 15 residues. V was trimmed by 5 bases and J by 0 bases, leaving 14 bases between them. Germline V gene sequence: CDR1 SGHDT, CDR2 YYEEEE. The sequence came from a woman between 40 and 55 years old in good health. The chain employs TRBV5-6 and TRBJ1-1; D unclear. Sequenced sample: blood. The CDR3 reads CASSPWRYMNTEAFF. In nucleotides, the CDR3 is TGTGCCAGCAGTCCTTGGAGGTACATGAACACTGAAGCTTTCTTT.